A single sample gave rise to the 11 T cell receptor beta chains below, sequenced in a study of CD8 T cells in Susac syndrome. Random-hexamer reverse transcription was applied to about 0.5 to 1 ug RNA. TCRdb passed the immunoSEQ multiplex PCR reads through MiXCR, listing each CDR3 protein once. The sample contains around 150,000 distinct CDR3 sequences, roughly 95% of which appear only once. The sequenced material came from CD4+ T cells from PBMCs. The receptors were gathered from a human donor with multiple sclerosis.

This chain uses TRBV25-1 with TRBJ2-1; TRBD2 aligns across 9 bases. The germline V gene has CDR1 MGHDK and CDR2 SYGVNS. V dropped 5 bases and J dropped 8; count of bases not matched to a gene: 7. This CDR3 region has 14 residues. CDR3 nucleotides: TGTGCCAGCAGTCAGCGGGGGGATAGCGATGAGCAGTTCTTC. Protein product: CASSQRGDSDEQFF.

V gene TRBV20-1 combines with J gene TRBJ2-7; the D gene is possibly TRBD2 (6 bases). This CDR3 region has 12 residues. Germline assignment: CDR1 DFQATT and CDR2 SNEGSKA (reference sequence). The ends were cut back, 4 bases at V and 3 bases at J, with 10 bases in the middle. In nucleotides, the CDR3 is TGCAGTGCTATCGGCGGGAACTACGAGCAGTACTTC. This gives the protein CSAIGGNYEQYF.

V usage is TRBV20-1 and J usage is TRBJ2-1, with 11 bases lining up with TRBD2. CDR3 length: 15 residues. Germline values: CDR1 DFQATT, CDR2 SNEGSKA (reference sequence). Losses at the gene ends were 6 bases for V and 4 bases for J; bases not matched to a gene: 8. CDR3 amino acids: CSAPPGTSGYNEQFF. The CDR3 DNA is TGCAGTGCCCCACCCGGGACTAGCGGTTACAATGAGCAGTTCTTC.

The rearrangement joins TRBV28 to TRBJ2-1, with 11 bases lining up with TRBD2. The germline V gene encodes CDR1 MDHEN and CDR2 SYDVKM. The CDR3 sequence is 15 residues long. Trimming removed 5 bases from V and 9 bases from J; junction bases left unmatched: 9. CDR3 nucleotides: TGTGCCAGCAGTATCACTAGCGGGGGCGGGGGTGAGCAGTTCTTC. It codes for CASSITSGGGGEQFF.

The chain is built from TRBV6-5 and TRBJ2-1, with D possibly TRBD2 on 6 matching bases. This CDR3 comprises 14 residues. Germline V gives CDR1 MNHEY, CDR2 SVGAGI. V was shortened by 6 bases and J by 8 bases, with 17 bases between the two germline ends. The CDR3 sequence: CASRSETGGDEQFF. The CDR3, as DNA: TGTGCCAGCAGGTCCGAGACCGGAGGGGATGAGCAGTTCTTC.

CDR3 loop: CASSRASGGEDEQFF. The CDR3 nucleotides are TGTGCCAGCAGTCGGGCTAGCGGGGGCGAGGATGAGCAGTTCTTC. The chain carries TRBV28 and TRBJ2-1, with 10 bases matching TRBD2. Germline lookup yields CDR1 MDHEN and CDR2 SYDVKM. The CDR3 is 15 residues long. J lost 8 bases, V lost 5 bases, and 9 bases had no gene match.

This chain uses TRBV9 with TRBJ1-1, with a weak D call TRBD1 (5 bases). V lost 4 bases and J lost 5, with 18 bases in between. Germline-derived CDR1 and CDR2 are SGDLS and YYNGEE. This CDR3 has 15 residues. The CDR3 reads CASSPPPPPGTEAFF. CDR3 bases: TGTGCCAGCAGCCCCCCTCCCCCCCCAGGGACTGAAGCTTTCTTT.

The chain has TRBV15 and TRBJ1-3; D is perhaps TRBD1 (6 bases). V was trimmed by 5 bases and J by 4 bases, leaving 15 bases between them. The germline V gene has CDR1 LNHNV and CDR2 YYDKDF (reference sequence). The CDR3 extends over 15 amino acids. The CDR3 bases are TGTGCCACCAGCTGGGGGGGGCGCGAGGGAAACACCATATATTTT. It yields the protein CATSWGGREGNTIYF.

J is TRBJ2-7 and V is TRBV6-2 or TRBV6-3; D is unresolved. Trimming removed 6 bases from V and 4 bases from J, with 7 bases in between. The length of the CDR3 is 11 residues. Germline V gene sequence: CDR1 MNHEY, CDR2 SVGEGT. The CDR3 is CASSYKYEQYF. The CDR3 region has the DNA TGTGCCAGCAGCTACAAATACGAGCAGTACTTC.

J is TRBJ2-3 and V is TRBV5-4, with 11 bases identical to TRBD2. This CDR3 is 15 amino acids long. The germline V gene has CDR1 SGHNT and CDR2 YYREEE (reference sequence). J was trimmed by 4 bases and V by 6 bases; bases with no gene match: 7. Written as DNA, the CDR3 is TGTGCCAGCAACGCACTAGCGGGGGTCCCAGATACGCAGTATTTT. Amino acid sequence: CASNALAGVPDTQYF.

The chain combines TRBV6-2 or TRBV6-3 with TRBJ2-5; D may be TRBD2 (5 bases). The CDR3 loop spans 13 amino acids. CDR1 and CDR2 (germline): MNHEY, SVGEGT. V lost 8 bases and J lost 3, with 13 bases in between. CDR3 DNA: TGTGCCAGCTTCGGACTGTTTAAAGAGACCCAGTACTTC. Protein sequence: CASFGLFKETQYF.